This T cell receptor (beta chain) was identified in a study of shared clonotypes between healthy human individuals. General study points: Sequencing depth was a factor that was expected to affect clonotype sharing among donors.

CDR3 length: 13 amino acids. J was trimmed by 7 bases and V by 4 bases; bases with no gene match: 2. From germline, CDR1 is GTSNPN and CDR2 SVGIG (reference sequence). As concerns this clone: What it binds is unknown.

Unsorted samples drew genomic DNA from tens of millions of PBMCs. Several immunoSEQ plates received, in even portions, the genomic DNA of each subset. TCRdb keeps only in-frame clones here, not all; method: immunoSEQ multiplex PCR. In the table there are 450,000 or so clones, around 77% of which are singletons. The sequencing input was PBMCs. V usage is TRBV30 and J usage is TRBJ1-4, with TRBD1 identical over 11 bases. The receptor was isolated from a woman aged 35 to 49 in good health. Some clones in this sample may be carry-over from other donors' samples. CDR3 sequence reads: CAWTDRGREKLFF. The CDR3 nucleotides read TGTGCCTGGACGGACAGGGGGCGTGAAAAACTGTTTTTT.